This is a list of T cell receptor beta chains from one sample in a study of early T cells in non-severe SARS-CoV-2 infection. Each CDR3 protein is one row after TCRdb ran MiXCR on the 5' RACE reads. The table has over 60,000 distinct CDR3 sequences, around 11% seen once. Specimen: whole blood, collected at baseline. Every receptor here comes from an adult who was a healthcare worker with PCR-confirmed SARS-CoV-2 infection or an uninfected control (not recorded which). Each CDR3 is given with its conserved first and last residue.

cdr3_aa: CASSLATAPSYEQYF; v_call: TRBV5-1; j_call: TRBJ2-7
cdr3_aa: CASSSSGGARDTQYF; v_call: TRBV4-3; j_call: TRBJ2-3
cdr3_aa: CASSQAGGEYNEQFF; v_call: TRBV4-1; j_call: TRBJ2-1
cdr3_aa: CASSEGARETQYF; v_call: TRBV9; j_call: TRBJ2-5
cdr3_aa: CASSPTANNLNTEAFF; v_call: TRBV18; j_call: TRBJ1-1
cdr3_aa: CASSSDSFGNTIYF; v_call: TRBV5-1; j_call: TRBJ1-3
cdr3_aa: CASGGGNSPLHF; v_call: TRBV6-5; j_call: TRBJ1-6
cdr3_aa: CAWSVWGSMNTEAFF; v_call: TRBV30; j_call: TRBJ1-1
cdr3_aa: CSASRRVKPPIGYTF; v_call: TRBV20-1; j_call: TRBJ1-2
cdr3_aa: CASSQELTGELFF; v_call: TRBV4-3; j_call: TRBJ2-2
cdr3_aa: CASSFGGAGTEAFF; v_call: TRBV12-3/TRBV12-4; j_call: TRBJ1-1
cdr3_aa: CSARGTGGLFGYTF; v_call: TRBV20-1; j_call: TRBJ1-2
cdr3_aa: CSARRQRYNSPLHF; v_call: TRBV20-1; j_call: TRBJ1-6
cdr3_aa: CASSQDQQYEQYF; v_call: TRBV14; j_call: TRBJ2-7
cdr3_aa: CASSQEGTSGGHHTQYF; v_call: TRBV4-3; j_call: TRBJ2-3
cdr3_aa: CASSQVRGGVPNTEAFF; v_call: TRBV4-2; j_call: TRBJ1-1
cdr3_aa: CSAEDGYYGYTF; v_call: TRBV29-1; j_call: TRBJ1-2
cdr3_aa: CASRGETWGAKNIQYF; v_call: TRBV5-1; j_call: TRBJ2-4
cdr3_aa: CASSAWGRGLLTGELFF; v_call: TRBV25-1; j_call: TRBJ2-2
cdr3_aa: CASSPGRGAGAQETQYF; v_call: TRBV6-5; j_call: TRBJ2-5
cdr3_aa: CASSRDRAYEQYF; v_call: TRBV2; j_call: TRBJ2-7
cdr3_aa: CSAEGTSGGQSSYNEQFF; v_call: TRBV20-1; j_call: TRBJ2-1
cdr3_aa: CASSPLYGRNQPQHF; v_call: TRBV18; j_call: TRBJ1-5
cdr3_aa: CASSGGLWDTQYF; v_call: TRBV7-6; j_call: TRBJ2-3
cdr3_aa: CASSQPPGPSSYNEQFF; v_call: TRBV12-3/TRBV12-4; j_call: TRBJ2-1
cdr3_aa: CASSLVAGGRQPQHF; v_call: TRBV12-3/TRBV12-4; j_call: TRBJ1-5
cdr3_aa: CASSASTTLTTDTQYF; v_call: TRBV5-4; j_call: TRBJ2-3
cdr3_aa: CASSYLGQGFSF; v_call: TRBV6-6; j_call: TRBJ1-2
cdr3_aa: CASSHRGMNTEAFF; v_call: TRBV6-5; j_call: TRBJ1-1
cdr3_aa: CASSRTSGTDTQYF; v_call: TRBV10-1; j_call: TRBJ2-3
cdr3_aa: CASSLVRNTQETQYF; v_call: TRBV7-8; j_call: TRBJ2-5
cdr3_aa: CAWGQRSYPLYGYTF; v_call: TRBV30; j_call: TRBJ1-2
cdr3_aa: CASSESGQSNEKLFF; v_call: TRBV10-2; j_call: TRBJ1-4
cdr3_aa: CASSYSIRGFYGYTF; v_call: TRBV6-2/TRBV6-3; j_call: TRBJ1-2
cdr3_aa: CASALTSPRTDTQYF; v_call: TRBV6-5; j_call: TRBJ2-3
cdr3_aa: CASSWGQTYGYTF; v_call: TRBV5-1; j_call: TRBJ1-2
cdr3_aa: CASSAMARETQYF; v_call: TRBV6-1; j_call: TRBJ2-5
cdr3_aa: CAISGAGGYGGEQFF; v_call: TRBV10-3; j_call: TRBJ2-1
cdr3_aa: CASSIGDSVVEQYF; v_call: TRBV28; j_call: TRBJ2-7
cdr3_aa: CASSSPLGRAFF; v_call: TRBV12-3/TRBV12-4; j_call: TRBJ1-1
cdr3_aa: CSVSEANTEAFF; v_call: TRBV29-1; j_call: TRBJ1-1
cdr3_aa: CASTKGEHTQYF; v_call: TRBV6-2/TRBV6-3; j_call: TRBJ2-3
cdr3_aa: CASSLDPTDTQYF; v_call: TRBV5-4; j_call: TRBJ2-3
cdr3_aa: CASSLGAGGNGYTF; v_call: TRBV6-5; j_call: TRBJ1-2
cdr3_aa: CASSPGSRGQMNTQYF; v_call: TRBV7-9; j_call: TRBJ2-3
cdr3_aa: CASSLGQDEQYF; v_call: TRBV13; j_call: TRBJ2-7
cdr3_aa: CASSEIGGGPQETQYF; v_call: TRBV6-1; j_call: TRBJ2-5
cdr3_aa: CASSFNPLARGLSYNEQFF; v_call: TRBV7-8; j_call: TRBJ2-1
cdr3_aa: CASRTGATEAFF; v_call: TRBV2; j_call: TRBJ1-1
cdr3_aa: CASSYLEVETQYF; v_call: TRBV5-1; j_call: TRBJ2-5
cdr3_aa: CAISESITGAGNTIYF; v_call: TRBV10-3; j_call: TRBJ1-3
cdr3_aa: CASSQVARINTIYF; v_call: TRBV14; j_call: TRBJ1-3
cdr3_aa: CATSDSLYQTQYF; v_call: TRBV24-1; j_call: TRBJ2-5
cdr3_aa: CASSSRQGWPYEQYF; v_call: TRBV6-6; j_call: TRBJ2-7